These 9 T cell receptor beta chains were sequenced from one sample in a study of T cell changes during pregnancy in multiple sclerosis. Profiling relied on immunoSEQ multiplex PCR, and the TCRdb table lists in-frame clones only, not all of them. The table has approximately 40,000 clones, 75% to 90% seen once; the top ten hold over 9%. Sample: CD8+ T cells from peripheral blood mononuclear cells, taken in the third trimester of pregnancy. These receptors were taken from a female donor with multiple sclerosis, enrolled in a pregnancy study.

The chain couples TRBV6-6 to TRBJ2-7; tentative D call: TRBD1 (6 bases). This CDR3 region has 13 residues. CDR1 and CDR2 from the germline V gene are MNHNY and SVGAGI (reference sequence). V was trimmed by 2 bases and J by 2 bases, leaving 7 bases between them. The DNA of the CDR3 is TGTGCCAGCAGTTACGGACAGACCTACGAGCAGTACTTC. This codes for CASSYGQTYEQYF.

V usage is TRBV11-1 and J usage is TRBJ2-1, with a tentative D call TRBD2 (5 bases). The CDR3 extends over 15 amino acids. Germline V gene data show CDR1 as SGHAT and CDR2 as FQDESV (reference sequence). V gave up 3 bases and J gave up 8 bases, with 17 bases separating them. CDR3 protein: CASSFGSRFGDEQFF. CDR3 nucleotides: TGTGCCAGCAGCTTTGGGTCGCGCTTCGGGGATGAGCAGTTCTTC.

V and J are TRBV4-3 and TRBJ2-7; D gene uncertain. The germline V gene has CDR1 LGHNA and CDR2 YSLEER. Between the trimmed V and J ends, which lost 0 bases and 1 base, there was a span of 7 bases. The CDR3 is 14 amino acids. The CDR3 sequence is CASSQDATSYEQYF. CDR3 nucleotides: TGCGCCAGCAGCCAAGATGCGACTTCCTACGAGCAGTACTTC.

The chain recombines TRBV6-1 with TRBJ2-1; possible D gene TRBD2, 6 bases. The CDR3 totals 13 residues. Germline CDR1 is MNHNS and CDR2 is SASEGT. V gave up 7 bases and J gave up 3 bases, with 10 bases separating them. CDR3 protein: CASTPSVYNEQFF. CDR3 DNA: TGTGCCAGCACACCTAGCGTCTACAATGAGCAGTTCTTC.

This chain links TRBV6-6 with TRBJ2-7; the D gene is possibly TRBD2 (5 bases). Per the germline V gene, CDR1 is MNHNY and CDR2 is SVGAGI (reference sequence). V lost 0 bases and J lost 5, with 17 bases in between. The CDR3 totals 16 residues. Here the CDR3 DNA reads TGTGCCAGCAGTTACTCGTCGAGGGCAAGATTCGACGAGCAGTACTTC. This codes for CASSYSSRARFDEQYF.

The DNA for the CDR3 is TGCGCCAGCAGCCAAGATAGGGGGATGGGGGTCATGACTTCGGCTTTCTTT. This gives the protein CASSQDRGMGVMTSAFF. The chain links TRBV4-3 to TRBJ1-1, with a possible D match to TRBD1 (6 bases). V gave up 0 bases and J gave up 11 bases, with 25 bases separating them. This CDR3 comprises 17 residues. Germline V gene sequence: CDR1 LGHNA, CDR2 YSLEER.

This clone was detected once. This chain links TRBV9 with TRBJ2-7, with 8 positions matching TRBD2. The CDR3 contains 15 residues. The germline gives CDR1 SGDLS, CDR2 YYNGEE. Losses at the gene ends were 2 bases for V and 5 bases for J; bases not matched to a gene: 9. For the CDR3, the DNA is TGTGCCAGCAGCGTCCTTCCGGGAGGGCCTAACGAGCAGTACTTC. Its protein product is CASSVLPGGPNEQYF.

The chain joins TRBV7-9 to TRBJ1-1; tentative D call: TRBD1 (5 bases). V was shortened by 2 bases and J by 6 bases, with 10 bases between the two germline ends. Looked up from germline, CDR1 is SEHNR and CDR2 is FQNEAQ (reference sequence). The CDR3 runs to 13 residues. CDR3 bases: TGTGCCAGCAGCTTACCTTGGGGGGCTGAAGCTTTCTTT. As protein: CASSLPWGAEAFF.

This clone was seen a single time. This rearrangement joins TRBV11-2 to TRBJ2-7, with 9 bases identical to TRBD2. Germline CDR1 reads SGHAT; CDR2 reads FQNNGV. The CDR3 loop spans 16 amino acids. V dropped 3 bases and J dropped 6; count of bases not matched to a gene: 12. The CDR3 here is CASSFSGGRVSSEQYF. The CDR3 region has the DNA TGTGCCAGCAGCTTTTCAGGCGGGAGGGTTTCGAGCGAGCAGTACTTC.